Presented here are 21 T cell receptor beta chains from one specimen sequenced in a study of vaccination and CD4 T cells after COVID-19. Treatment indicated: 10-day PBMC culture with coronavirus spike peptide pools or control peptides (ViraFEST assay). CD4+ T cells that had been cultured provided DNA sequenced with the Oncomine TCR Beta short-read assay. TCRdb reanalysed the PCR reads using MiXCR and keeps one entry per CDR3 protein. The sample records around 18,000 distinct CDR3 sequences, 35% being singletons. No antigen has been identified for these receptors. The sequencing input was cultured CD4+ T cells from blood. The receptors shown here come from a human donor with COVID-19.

The CDR3, as DNA: TGCGCCAGCAGCCTACCGGGACAAGTCTACGAGCAGTACTTC. This codes for CASSLPGQVYEQYF. V is TRBV5-1 and J is TRBJ2-7; TRBD1 might be the D (6 bases). From germline, CDR1 is SGHRS and CDR2 YFSETQ. The length of the CDR3 is 14 residues. Trimming left V 4 bases short and J 3 bases short, with 14 bases between.

The CDR3 loop reads CASSIGSFTDTQYF. Here the CDR3 DNA reads TGTGCCAGCAGCATCGGGAGCTTCACAGATACGCAGTATTTT. The chain combines TRBV6-1 with TRBJ2-3, with D maybe TRBD2 (6 bases). CDR3 length: 14 residues. Trimming took 6 bases from V and 2 from J, leaving 12 bases between them. Germline values: CDR1 MNHNS, CDR2 SASEGT.

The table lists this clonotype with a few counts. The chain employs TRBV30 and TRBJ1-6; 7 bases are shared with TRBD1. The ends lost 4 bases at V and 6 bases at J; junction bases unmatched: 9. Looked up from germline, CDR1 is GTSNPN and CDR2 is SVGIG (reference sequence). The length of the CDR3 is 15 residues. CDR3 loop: CAWTTGDGSNSPLHF. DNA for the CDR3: TGTGCCTGGACAACAGGGGACGGCTCTAATTCACCCCTCCACTTT.

CDR3 coding DNA: TGTGCCAGCAGGCCGGGGGGGCAGGAGACCCAGTACTTC. Translation gives CASRPGGQETQYF. The chain employs TRBV6-1 and TRBJ2-5; TRBD2 matches at 8 bases. CDR1 and CDR2 from the germline V gene are MNHNS and SASEGT. This CDR3 contains 13 residues. The trim removed 6 bases at V and 5 bases at J, leaving 5 bases unmatched.

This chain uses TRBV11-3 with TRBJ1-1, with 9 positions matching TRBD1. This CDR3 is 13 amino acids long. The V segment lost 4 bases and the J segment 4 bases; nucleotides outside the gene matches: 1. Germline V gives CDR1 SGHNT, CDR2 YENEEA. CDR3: CASSSDRGTEAFF. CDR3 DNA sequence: TGTGCCAGCAGCTCGGACAGGGGCACTGAAGCTTTCTTT.

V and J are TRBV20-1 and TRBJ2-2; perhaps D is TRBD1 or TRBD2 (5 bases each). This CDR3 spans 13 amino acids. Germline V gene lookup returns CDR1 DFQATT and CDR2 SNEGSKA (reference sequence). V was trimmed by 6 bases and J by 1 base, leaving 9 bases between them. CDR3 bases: TGCAGTGCAGGGGACGTGAACACCGGGGAGCTGTTTTTT. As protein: CSAGDVNTGELFF.

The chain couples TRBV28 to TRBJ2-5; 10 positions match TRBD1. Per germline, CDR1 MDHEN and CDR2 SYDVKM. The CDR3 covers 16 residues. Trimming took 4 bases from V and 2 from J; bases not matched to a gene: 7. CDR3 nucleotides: TGTGCCAGCAGTTCGCCGGGACAGGGGACTCAAGAGACCCAGTACTTC. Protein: CASSSPGQGTQETQYF. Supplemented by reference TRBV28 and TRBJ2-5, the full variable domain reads DVKVTQSSRYLVKRTGEKVFLECVQDMDHENMFWYRQDPGLGLRLIYFSYDVKMKEKGDIPEGYSVSREKKERFSLILESASTNQTSMYLCASSSPGQGTQETQYFGPGTRLLVL.

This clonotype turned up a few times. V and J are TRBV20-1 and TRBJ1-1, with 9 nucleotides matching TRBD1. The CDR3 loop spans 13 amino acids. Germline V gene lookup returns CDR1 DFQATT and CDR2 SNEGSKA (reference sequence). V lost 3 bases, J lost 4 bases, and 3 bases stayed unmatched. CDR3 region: CSARDRGRTEAFF. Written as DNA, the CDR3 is TGCAGTGCTAGGGACAGGGGCCGCACTGAAGCTTTCTTT.

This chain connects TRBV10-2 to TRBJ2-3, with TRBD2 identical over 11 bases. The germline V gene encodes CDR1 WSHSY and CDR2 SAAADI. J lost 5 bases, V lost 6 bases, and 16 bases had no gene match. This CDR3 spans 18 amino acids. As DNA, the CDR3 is TGCGCCAGCAGCCTGACTAGCGGGGATCTTGGGGGGAGAGATACGCAGTATTTT. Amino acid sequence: CASSLTSGDLGGRDTQYF.

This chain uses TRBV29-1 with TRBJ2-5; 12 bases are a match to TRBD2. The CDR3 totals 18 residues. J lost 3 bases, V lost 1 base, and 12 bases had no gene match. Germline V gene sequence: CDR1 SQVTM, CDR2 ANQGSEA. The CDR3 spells CSVEGGASGGEIKETQYF. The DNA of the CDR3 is TGCAGCGTTGAAGGTGGGGCTAGCGGGGGGGAAATAAAAGAGACCCAGTACTTC.

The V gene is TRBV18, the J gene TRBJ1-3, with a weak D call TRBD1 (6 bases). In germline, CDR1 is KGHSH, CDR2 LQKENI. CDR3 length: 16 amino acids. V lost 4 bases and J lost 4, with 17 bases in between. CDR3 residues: CASSRDTGLSGNTIYF. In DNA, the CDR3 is TGTGCCAGCTCACGGGATACAGGGTTATCCGGAAACACCATATATTTT.

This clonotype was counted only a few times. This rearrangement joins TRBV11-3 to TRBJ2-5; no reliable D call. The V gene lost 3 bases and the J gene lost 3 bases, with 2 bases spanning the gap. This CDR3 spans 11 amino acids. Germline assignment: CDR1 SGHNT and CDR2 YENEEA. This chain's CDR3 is CASSLEETQYF. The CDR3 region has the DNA TGTGCCAGCAGCTTGGAAGAGACCCAGTACTTC.

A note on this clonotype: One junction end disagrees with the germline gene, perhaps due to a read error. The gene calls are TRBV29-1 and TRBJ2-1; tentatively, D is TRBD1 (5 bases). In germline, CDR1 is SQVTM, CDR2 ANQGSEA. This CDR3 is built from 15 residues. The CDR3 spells CSVEGDRATYNEQFF. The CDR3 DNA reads TGCAGCGTCGAAGGTGACAGAGCAACCTACAATGAGCAGTTCTTC.

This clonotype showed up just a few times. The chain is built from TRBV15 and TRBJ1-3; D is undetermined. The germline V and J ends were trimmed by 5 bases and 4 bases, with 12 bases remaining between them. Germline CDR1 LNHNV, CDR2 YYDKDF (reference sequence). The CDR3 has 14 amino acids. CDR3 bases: TGTGCCACCAGCGAAAGAACGGTAGGAAACACCATATATTTT. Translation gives CATSERTVGNTIYF.

The CDR3 protein is CASKRGTVEDRPQHF. The CDR3 DNA follows: TGTGCCAGCAAGAGGGGGACAGTGGAGGATCGGCCCCAGCATTTT. The gene calls are TRBV2 and TRBJ1-5; 7 nucleotides align to TRBD1. With 7 bases clipped from V and 9 bases from J, the junction kept 15 bases outside the gene matches. The length of the CDR3 is 15 residues. Germline CDR1 and CDR2: SNHLY and FYNNEI. The full variable domain, its missing parts supplied by reference TRBV2 and TRBJ1-5, is EPEVTQTPSHQVTQMGQEVILRCVPISNHLYFYWYRQILGQKVEFLVSFYNNEISEKSEIFDDQFSVERPDGSNFTLKIRSTKLEDSAMYFCASKRGTVEDRPQHFGDGTRLSIL.

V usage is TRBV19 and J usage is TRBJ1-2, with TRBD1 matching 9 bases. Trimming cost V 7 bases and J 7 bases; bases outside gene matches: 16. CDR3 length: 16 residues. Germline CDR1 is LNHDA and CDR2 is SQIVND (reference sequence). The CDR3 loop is CASTPTKTGTGSGYTF. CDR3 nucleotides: TGTGCCAGTACCCCAACCAAAACCGGGACAGGGTCTGGCTACACCTTC.

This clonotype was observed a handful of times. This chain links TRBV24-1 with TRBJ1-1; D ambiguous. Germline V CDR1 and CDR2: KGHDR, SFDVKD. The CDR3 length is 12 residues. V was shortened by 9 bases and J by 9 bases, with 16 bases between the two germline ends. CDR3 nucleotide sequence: TGTGCCACCGAAAACGGGTTCGGCAAAGCTTTCTTT. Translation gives CATENGFGKAFF.

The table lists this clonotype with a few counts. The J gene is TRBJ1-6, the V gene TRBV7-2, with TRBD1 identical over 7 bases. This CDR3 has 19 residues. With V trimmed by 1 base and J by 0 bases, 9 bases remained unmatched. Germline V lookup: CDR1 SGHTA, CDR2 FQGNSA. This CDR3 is CASSLERPGQSSYNSPLHF. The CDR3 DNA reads TGTGCCAGCAGCTTAGAGCGGCCGGGACAGAGCTCCTATAATTCACCCCTCCACTTT.

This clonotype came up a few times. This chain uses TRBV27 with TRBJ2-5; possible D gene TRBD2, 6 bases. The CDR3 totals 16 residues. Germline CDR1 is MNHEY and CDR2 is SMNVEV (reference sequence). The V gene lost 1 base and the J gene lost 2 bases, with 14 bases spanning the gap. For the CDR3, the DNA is TGTGCCAGCAGTTTATTAGGCGGGGCAGGGCAAGAGACCCAGTACTTC. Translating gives CASSLLGGAGQETQYF.

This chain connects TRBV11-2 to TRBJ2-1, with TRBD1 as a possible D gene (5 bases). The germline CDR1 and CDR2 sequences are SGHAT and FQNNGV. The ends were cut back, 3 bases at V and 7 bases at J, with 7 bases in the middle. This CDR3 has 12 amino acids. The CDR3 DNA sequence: TGTGCCAGCAGCTTTAGGGGTAATGAGCAGTTCTTC. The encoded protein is CASSFRGNEQFF.

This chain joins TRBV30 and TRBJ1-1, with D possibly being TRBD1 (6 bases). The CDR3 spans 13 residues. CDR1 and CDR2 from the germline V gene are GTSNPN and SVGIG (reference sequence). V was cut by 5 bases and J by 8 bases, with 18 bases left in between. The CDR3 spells CAWDHIRGQEAFF. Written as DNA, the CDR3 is TGTGCCTGGGACCACATCAGGGGACAAGAAGCTTTCTTT.